Below are 15 T cell receptor beta chains sequenced from a single sample in a study of PD-1 blockade in classical Hodgkin lymphoma. Each patient relapsed following autologous stem cell transplantation, and prior brentuximab vedotin exposure differed. Using immunoSEQ multiplex PCR, the repertoire was profiled, and TCRdb retains in-frame clones only, with some absent. Among some 100,000 clones listed, just under 95% were seen once. The source was peripheral blood mononuclear cells (PBMCs), collected at baseline. The receptors shown here come from a human donor with classical Hodgkin lymphoma.

The chain is built from TRBV5-4 and TRBJ2-2, with a weak D call TRBD1 (6 bases). CDR1 SGHNT and CDR2 YYREEE come from the germline V gene (reference sequence). This CDR3 contains 13 residues. V lost 7 bases and J lost 6, with 13 bases in between. The CDR3 DNA reads TGTGCCAGCCGGTCTCCAGGGGCCGGGGAGCTGTTTTTT. It yields the protein CASRSPGAGELFF.

V and J are TRBV28 and TRBJ1-5; D remains unclear. The germline gives CDR1 MDHEN, CDR2 SYDVKM. V lost 1 base to trimming and J lost 6 bases, with 7 bases between them. The CDR3 runs to 13 residues. The CDR3 protein is CASSLLGSQPQHF. CDR3 nucleotides: TGTGCCAGCAGTTTATTGGGGAGTCAGCCCCAGCATTTT.

The rearrangement links TRBV19 to TRBJ1-4, with 7 bases fitting TRBD1. This CDR3 is built from 14 residues. The V and J ends lost 6 bases and 5 bases, in that order; junction bases with no gene match: 6. From germline, CDR1 is LNHDA and CDR2 SQIVND (reference sequence). The CDR3 reads CASRKTGKNEKLFF. CDR3 sequence (DNA): TGTGCCAGTAGGAAGACAGGGAAAAATGAAAAACTGTTTTTT.

This clone was detected once. This sequence joins TRBV7-2 and TRBJ2-7, with a weak D call TRBD2 (6 bases). Germline CDR1 is SGHTA and CDR2 is FQGNSA. V was clipped by 5 bases and J by 3 bases, with 17 bases between them. This CDR3 has 15 amino acids. The CDR3 region is CASSTRDLGLYEQYF. In DNA, the CDR3 is TGTGCCAGCAGCACTCGGGACTTGGGACTCTACGAGCAGTACTTC.

V and J are TRBV18 and TRBJ2-3; D is ambiguous. The CDR3 sequence is 11 residues long. V gave up 8 bases and J gave up 0 bases, with 3 bases separating them. CDR1 and CDR2 (germline): KGHSH, LQKENI. CDR3 loop: CASASTDTQYF. CDR3 in DNA: TGTGCCAGCGCCAGCACAGATACGCAGTATTTT.

The chain employs TRBV6-6 and TRBJ1-1; D ambiguous. V was cut by 6 bases and J by 6 bases, with 8 bases left in between. Germline CDR1 is MNHNY and CDR2 is SVGAGI (reference sequence). CDR3 length equals 11 residues. The CDR3 is CASRYYPEAFF. CDR3 nucleotide sequence: TGTGCCAGCAGGTATTACCCTGAAGCTTTCTTT.

CDR3 DNA: TGTGCAAGTCGCTTAGCGGTCAAGAGCTCTGGAAACACCATATATTTT. As protein: CASRLAVKSSGNTIYF. The chain couples TRBV12-2 to TRBJ1-3. TRBV12-2 is listed as a pseudogene. The CDR3 spans 16 residues.

This clone has only a few counts. The chain couples TRBV6-5 to TRBJ1-5; D gene ambiguous. Germline CDR1 reads MNHEY; CDR2 reads SVGAGI. V lost 8 bases to trimming and J lost 3 bases, with 14 bases between them. CDR3 length: 14 amino acids. The CDR3 sequence is CASSRQHPNQPQHF. The CDR3 DNA sequence: TGTGCCAGCTCTCGGCAGCATCCCAATCAGCCCCAGCATTTT.

In DNA, the CDR3 is TGTGCCAGCAGCCCCACAGGGGCCTATGGCTACACCTTC. Its protein product is CASSPTGAYGYTF. This chain uses TRBV6-6 with TRBJ1-2, with 7 bases matching TRBD1. CDR3 size: 13 residues. V gave up 6 bases and J gave up 4 bases; unmatched junction bases: 5. In germline, CDR1 is MNHNY, CDR2 SVGAGI (reference sequence).

Only one count was recorded for this clone. The DNA of the CDR3 is TGTGCCAGCCTCGCAAGGAGGAACACTGAAGCTTTCTTT. It specifies CASLARRNTEAFF. The rearrangement joins TRBV6-5 to TRBJ1-1; D gene ambiguous. This CDR3 contains 13 residues. Germline CDR1 MNHEY, CDR2 SVGAGI. V shed 8 bases and J shed 1 base, with 11 bases lying between them.

This clone appeared a single time. The rearrangement links TRBV4-1 to TRBJ2-2, with 7 bases matching TRBD2. V lost 1 base to trimming and J lost 7 bases; unmatched junction nucleotides: 21. CDR3 length equals 20 residues. Germline V gene sequence: CDR1 MGHRA, CDR2 YSYEKL. The CDR3 protein is CASSQGNGEYGRRKGGELFF. In DNA form, the CDR3 reads TGCGCCAGCAGCCAAGGAAATGGTGAATACGGGAGGCGCAAGGGCGGGGAGCTGTTTTTT.

The genes are TRBV29-1 and TRBJ1-1; the D is unclear. The CDR3 contains 13 residues. Looked up from germline, CDR1 is SQVTM and CDR2 is ANQGSEA. Trimming cost V 1 base and J 1 base, with 7 bases left between them. In nucleotides, the CDR3 is TGCAGCGTTGAAGTAGGGCGGAACACTGAAGCTTTCTTT. It translates to CSVEVGRNTEAFF. The whole variable domain, filled in from reference TRBV29-1 and TRBJ1-1, reads SAVISQKPSRDICQRGTSLTIQCQVDSQVTMMFWYRQQPGQSLTLIATANQGSEATYESGFVIDKFPISRPNLTFSTLTVSNMSPEDSSIYLCSVEVGRNTEAFFGQGTRLTVV.

The rearrangement links TRBV5-4 to TRBJ1-4; no definite D call. V lost 5 bases and J 3 bases, leaving 11 bases between the germline ends. CDR3 length: 14 residues. Germline loops: CDR1 SGHNT, CDR2 YYREEE (reference sequence). The CDR3 here is CASRRFGPNEKLFF. The CDR3 DNA reads as TGTGCCAGCAGGCGCTTCGGGCCTAATGAAAAACTGTTTTTT.

The chain is built from TRBV10-1 and TRBJ2-7; D ambiguous. The CDR3 is 16 amino acids. V lost 0 bases and J 5 bases, leaving 17 bases between the germline ends. Germline assignment: CDR1 WNHNN and CDR2 SYGVQD (reference sequence). The CDR3 sequence: CASSESVASSSNEQYF. CDR3 coding DNA: TGCGCCAGCAGTGAGTCAGTGGCTTCTTCCTCGAACGAGCAGTACTTC.

The rearrangement uses TRBV18 and TRBJ2-1; 12 nucleotides line up with TRBD2. V shed 3 bases, J shed 8 bases, and the junction held 2 bases outside the gene matches. There are 14 residues in the CDR3. CDR1 KGHSH and CDR2 LQKENI come from the germline V gene. CDR3 sequence: CASSPGLAGYEQFF. The CDR3 coding sequence is TGTGCCAGCTCACCGGGACTAGCGGGTTATGAGCAGTTCTTC.